This paragraph reports one T cell receptor (beta chain). The assay was immunoSEQ multiplex PCR, and TCRdb's table has in-frame clones only and misses some. The sample lists 30,000 to 45,000 clones; around 80% were seen once. In germline, CDR1 is MNHEY, CDR2 SMNVEV (reference sequence). V was pared by 0 bases and J by 6 bases, with 2 bases of the junction left unmatched. The CDR3 covers 15 residues. The data stem from a study of blood T cell repertoires in COVID-19. The receptor's source is a man aged 60-69 years with acute or convalescent COVID-19. The sequenced material came from peripheral blood. The V call is TRBV27, the J call TRBJ1-5; 10 bases align to TRBD1. The CDR3 nucleotides read TGTGCCAGCAGTTTATCCTGGACAGGGGGTCAGCCCCAGCATTTT. This translates into CASSLSWTGGQPQHF.